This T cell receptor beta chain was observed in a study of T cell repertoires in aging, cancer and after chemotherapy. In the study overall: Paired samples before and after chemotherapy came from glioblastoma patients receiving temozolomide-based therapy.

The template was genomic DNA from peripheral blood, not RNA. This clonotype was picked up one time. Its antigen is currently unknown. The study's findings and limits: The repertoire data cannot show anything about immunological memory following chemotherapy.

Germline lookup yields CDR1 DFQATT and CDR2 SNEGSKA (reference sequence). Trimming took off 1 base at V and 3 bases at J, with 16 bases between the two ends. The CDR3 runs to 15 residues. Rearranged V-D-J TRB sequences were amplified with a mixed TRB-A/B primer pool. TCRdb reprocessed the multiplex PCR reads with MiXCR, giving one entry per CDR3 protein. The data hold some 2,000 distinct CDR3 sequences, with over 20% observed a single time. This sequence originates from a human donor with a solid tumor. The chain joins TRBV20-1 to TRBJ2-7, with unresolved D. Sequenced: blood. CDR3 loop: CSARVLAGHHYEQYF. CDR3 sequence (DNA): TGCAGTGCTAGAGTTCTCGCAGGCCACCACTACGAGCAGTACTTC.